This entry lists 21 T cell receptor beta chains sequenced from one sample in a study of molecular identifiers for immune sequencing clone quantification. From the PCR reads, TCRdb called clonotypes with MiXCR, one entry per CDR3 protein. The sample gives 300,000 to 350,000 distinct CDR3 sequences, 20% to 25% of which show up once; 0.81% is in the top ten. Sequenced: naive CD8+ T cells from blood, with Jurkat cell RNA spiked in. The subset denotes: FACS-sorted CD8+CD4-CCR7+CD45RA+ naive T cells. Every receptor here comes from a human donor in good health. Some libraries in this study had Jurkat cell RNA spiked in.

There are many counts of this clonotype. The chain joins TRBV7-9 to TRBJ2-7; D unclear. Germline V gene sequence: CDR1 SEHNR, CDR2 FQNEAQ (reference sequence). With 0 bases removed from V and 2 bases from J, the gap between germline ends came to 8 bases. This CDR3 spans 14 amino acids. The DNA of the CDR3 is TGTGCCAGCAGCTTAGCACTCGTTCCCTACGAGCAGTACTTC. The encoded protein is CASSLALVPYEQYF.

This clonotype has a count of ten or more. The chain is built from TRBV10-2 and TRBJ1-1; TRBD1 matches 7 bases. The CDR3 is 14 amino acids. With V trimmed by 8 bases and J by 5 bases, 11 bases remained unmatched. The V gene's germline CDR1 is WSHSY and CDR2 SAAADI. The CDR3 is CASSTRTGFTEAFF. The CDR3 bases are TGCGCCAGCTCCACCCGGACAGGATTTACTGAAGCTTTCTTT.

This sequence joins TRBV7-9 and TRBJ1-5; 7 bases are shared with TRBD1. Germline values: CDR1 SEHNR, CDR2 FQNEAQ (reference sequence). The junction had 5 bases not matched to a gene; V was cut back by 5 bases and J by 1 base. This CDR3 contains 15 residues. The chain's CDR3 is CASSHDRESNQPQHF. DNA of the CDR3: TGTGCCAGCAGCCATGACAGGGAAAGCAATCAGCCCCAGCATTTT.

Comment on this clonotype: At one of its ends the junction is not consistent with the germline gene, which may arise from a read error. The V gene is TRBV12-3 or TRBV12-4, the J gene TRBJ2-7; no clear D. The CDR3 extends over 16 amino acids. In DNA form, the CDR3 reads TGTGCCAGCAGCCATCGGCAGTCCTATAGCTCCTACGGGCAGTACTTC. Translated, it gives CASSHRQSYSSYGQYF.

This clonotype was found many times. The J gene is TRBJ1-5, the V gene TRBV20-1, with no clear D. Trimming left V 0 bases short and J 1 base short, with 22 bases between. CDR1 DFQATT and CDR2 SNEGSKA come from the germline V gene (reference sequence). This CDR3 is built from 19 residues. CDR3: CSARDRVPVVVESNQPQHF. The CDR3 nucleotides read TGCAGTGCTAGAGATCGTGTCCCAGTGGTGGTAGAAAGCAATCAGCCCCAGCATTTT.

Concerning this clonotype itself: A much larger clone lies one base from this, so it may be a read error. The CDR3 nucleotides read TGTGCCAGCAGTTACCTCGCGACTAGCGGGGGTTCGGGGACCCAGTACTTC. This codes for CASSYLATSGGSGTQYF. The J gene is TRBJ2-5, the V gene TRBV6-6, with 12 bases fitting TRBD2. J gave up 7 bases and V 2 bases, and 11 bases lay outside the gene matches. This CDR3 is built from 17 residues. From germline, CDR1 is MNHNY and CDR2 SVGAGI (reference sequence).

This clonotype has a count of ten or more. The V call is TRBV4-3, the J call TRBJ2-3, with TRBD1 identical over 10 bases. This CDR3 has 15 residues. V lost 0 bases to trimming and J lost 4 bases; unmatched junction nucleotides: 1. Germline CDR1 LGHNA, CDR2 YSLEER. CDR3: CASSQDDRGPDTQYF. For the CDR3, the DNA is TGCGCCAGCAGCCAAGATGACAGGGGGCCAGATACGCAGTATTTT.

The chain couples TRBV7-9 to TRBJ1-2; TRBD1 matches at 10 bases. Germline-derived CDR1 and CDR2 are SEHNR and FQNEAQ (reference sequence). Trimming removed 3 bases from V and 3 bases from J; junction bases left unmatched: 10. This CDR3 region has 17 residues. The CDR3 coding sequence is TGTGCCAGCAGCTTCCCACTTTTGACAGGGGGCGACTATGGCTACACCTTC. Amino acid sequence: CASSFPLLTGGDYGYTF.

This clonotype was counted many times. The chain is built from TRBV28 and TRBJ2-7, with a tentative D call TRBD2 (6 bases). V was cut by 6 bases and J by 4 bases, with 16 bases left in between. The CDR3 is made up of 14 amino acids. Germline CDR1 reads MDHEN; CDR2 reads SYDVKM. In nucleotides, the CDR3 is TGTGCCAGCAGAGTGCGGGGTTCGGATTACGAGCAGTACTTC. This encodes CASRVRGSDYEQYF.

The gene calls are TRBV3-1 and TRBJ2-6; tentatively, D is TRBD2 (6 bases). Trimming took 0 bases from V and 0 from J, leaving 9 bases between them. The CDR3 is 17 amino acids. Germline assignment: CDR1 LGHDT and CDR2 YNNKEL (reference sequence). Here the CDR3 reads CASSQERGSSGANVLTF. The DNA of the CDR3 is TGTGCCAGCAGCCAAGAACGGGGGAGCTCTGGGGCCAACGTCCTGACTTTC.

This clonotype was recorded many times. The gene calls are TRBV2 and TRBJ2-7, with D possibly TRBD2 on 5 matching bases. Per germline, CDR1 SNHLY and CDR2 FYNNEI. V was trimmed by 3 bases and J by 1 base, leaving 10 bases between them. The CDR3 spans 14 residues. The CDR3 coding sequence is TGTGCCAGCAGTGAGCCTAGCAGGTCCTACGAGCAGTACTTC. This sequence encodes CASSEPSRSYEQYF.

This chain joins TRBV10-3 and TRBJ1-1; maybe TRBD1 (5 bases). CDR3 length: 15 residues. The ends were cut back, 10 bases at V and 0 bases at J, with 18 bases in the middle. From germline, CDR1 is ENHRY and CDR2 SYGVKD. For the CDR3, the DNA is TGTGCCACCTGGGCAGGGAATCACATGAACACTGAAGCTTTCTTT. It codes for CATWAGNHMNTEAFF.

This clonotype was seen at least ten times. The chain employs TRBV7-2 and TRBJ1-4; no definite D call. This CDR3 has 15 residues. Trimming removed 1 base at V and 8 bases at J, with 14 bases between. Germline values: CDR1 SGHTA, CDR2 FQGNSA. CDR3 DNA: TGTGCCAGCAGCTTAGGTTTGGGTTGGTGGGAAAAACTGTTTTTT. Translation gives CASSLGLGWWEKLFF.

There are many counts of this clonotype. The J gene is TRBJ2-2, the V gene TRBV20-1; D gene unclear. Germline assignment: CDR1 DFQATT and CDR2 SNEGSKA (reference sequence). The CDR3 loop spans 14 amino acids. V gave up 0 bases and J gave up 2 bases, with 7 bases separating them. CDR3 amino acids: CSARDVHNTGELFF. The CDR3, as DNA: TGCAGTGCTAGAGACGTGCATAACACCGGGGAGCTGTTTTTT.

This clonotype was detected only a few times. The chain carries TRBV2 and TRBJ1-4; 10 bases align to TRBD1. The CDR3 contains 18 residues. The germline gives CDR1 SNHLY, CDR2 FYNNEI. V was clipped by 5 bases and J by 2 bases; unmatched bases: 11. The CDR3 DNA is TGTGCCAGCAGTCCCCCGGGACAGGGGTTGGGGACTAATGAAAAACTGTTTTTT. Protein sequence: CASSPPGQGLGTNEKLFF.

This sequence joins TRBV29-1 and TRBJ2-1, with 7 bases identical to TRBD2. Trimming took 3 bases from V and 0 from J; bases not matched to a gene: 14. The V gene's germline CDR1 is SQVTM and CDR2 ANQGSEA. This CDR3 is built from 18 residues. The CDR3 here is CSVEFWRAGLSSYNEQFF. The DNA for the CDR3 is TGCAGCGTTGAGTTTTGGAGAGCGGGGCTCAGCTCCTACAATGAGCAGTTCTTC.

In its sample, this clonotype was seen many times. The rearrangement joins TRBV11-2 to TRBJ2-7; no reliable D call. V lost 7 bases, J lost 4 bases, and 11 bases lay in between. Germline V gives CDR1 SGHAT, CDR2 FQNNGV. The CDR3 extends over 12 amino acids. CDR3 nucleotides: TGTGCCAGCACCCTGCGTGGGTACGAGCAGTACTTC. This translates into CASTLRGYEQYF.

A note on this clonotype: Just one base apart from a much larger clone, this may be a read error. This is likely a read error, given that the CDR3 carries no conserved phenylalanine or tryptophan at its end. The V and J genes are TRBV29-1 and TRBJ2-7, with TRBD2 identical over 13 bases. This CDR3 contains 15 residues. V shed 1 base and J 6 bases; nucleotides not matched to a gene: 6. The germline V gene has CDR1 SQVTM and CDR2 ANQGSEA. The CDR3 DNA sequence: TGCAGCGTTGAAGGCGGACTAGCGGGGGAGGGCGAGCAGTACTCC. Its protein product is CSVEGGLAGEGEQYS.

The chain is built from TRBV11-1 and TRBJ2-7; D may be TRBD1 (5 bases). V was shortened by 2 bases and J by 3 bases, with 14 bases between the two germline ends. Germline CDR1 is SGHAT and CDR2 is FQDESV (reference sequence). The CDR3 extends over 15 amino acids. Here the CDR3 reads CASSLWQGSNYEQYF. In nucleotides, the CDR3 is TGTGCCAGCAGCTTATGGCAGGGAAGTAACTACGAGCAGTACTTC.

This clonotype was seen repeatedly, ten times or more. The gene calls are TRBV7-9 and TRBJ2-7; D is tentatively TRBD1 or TRBD2 (5 bases each). Germline V gene sequence: CDR1 SEHNR, CDR2 FQNEAQ (reference sequence). The V end was cut by 1 base, the J end by 3 bases, with 10 bases between. The CDR3 consists of 14 residues. Written as DNA, the CDR3 is TGTGCCAGCAGCTTAGACGGGGACGGCTACGAGCAGTACTTC. This codes for CASSLDGDGYEQYF.

This clonotype was recorded at least ten times. The rearrangement joins TRBV30 to TRBJ1-1, with D possibly matching TRBD1 (5 bases). V was clipped by 2 bases and J by 2 bases, with 12 bases between them. Germline assignment: CDR1 GTSNPN and CDR2 SVGIG (reference sequence). The CDR3 loop spans 14 amino acids. CDR3 nucleotide sequence: TGTGCCTGGAGTTTAACAGGCTATAACACTGAAGCTTTCTTT. Residues: CAWSLTGYNTEAFF.